A selection of T cell receptor beta chains follows, all from one sample in a study of Graves' ophthalmopathy and Graves' hyperthyroidism. TCRdb itself ran the multiplex PCR reads through MiXCR, one entry per CDR3 protein. The data contain around 1.1 million distinct CDR3 sequences, about 40% of them seen just once; the ten biggest clones take up 11%. The sequencing input was peripheral blood or thyroid tissue (not recorded which). All receptors come from an adult man with Graves' hyperthyroidism. The CDR3 runs from the conserved cysteine through the conserved F or W. Each record gives: D gene, J gene, V gene, clone size, CDR3 DNA, CDR3 protein. D genes are given only for firm matches. Size is omitted from some rows. Given values are once, few, many or a class for expanded clones.

NA,TRBJ1-1,TRBV10-3,few,TGTGCCATCAGTGACTGGGACACTGAAGCTTTCTTT,CAISDWDTEAFF
NA,TRBJ2-7,TRBV10-3,many,TGTGCCATCAGGGGGACAAAGAGCTCCTACGAGCAGTACTTC,CAIRGTKSSYEQYF
TRBD1,TRBJ1-2,TRBV29-1,NA,TGCAGCGTTGTTGAGACAGGGGGGAGTAGCACCTTC,CSVVETGGSSTF
TRBD1,TRBJ2-7,TRBV2,NA,TGTGCCAGCAGTGAAAGGGTCAGGGGGCTAGAGGAGCAGTACTTC,CASSERVRGLEEQYF
TRBD2,TRBJ2-7,TRBV28,NA,TGTGCCAGCACGGGGCTAGCGGGGACCTACGAGCAGTACTTC,CASTGLAGTYEQYF
NA,TRBJ2-7,TRBV5-5,few,TGTACCAGCAGCTTGACCGCGGAGGGCTACGAGCAGTACTTC,CTSSLTAEGYEQYF
NA,TRBJ1-2,TRBV6-5,NA,TGTGCCACCGCGATGACAGGACGGGAATACTATGGCTACACCTTC,CATAMTGREYYGYTF
NA,TRBJ1-2,TRBV29-1,NA,TGCAGAGATCTGGGGGGACCTATGGGCTACACCTTC,CRDLGGPMGYTF
NA,TRBJ1-5,TRBV19,NA,TGTGCCAGTAGTATGTGGGGACGGGATCAGCCCCAGCATTTT,CASSMWGRDQPQHF
TRBD2,TRBJ2-7,TRBV12-3/TRBV12-4,NA,TGTGCCAGCAGTGCTAGCGGGGGGTACTACGAGCAGTACTTC,CASSASGGYYEQYF
TRBD2,TRBJ2-7,TRBV2,many,TGTGCCAGCAGATCCATGGGACTAGGACGCTACGAGCAGTACTTC,CASRSMGLGRYEQYF
NA,TRBJ1-1,TRBV20-1,few,TGCAGTGCTAGATCTTTTGGGTTTGGGGGGGACACTGAAGCTTTCTTT,CSARSFGFGGDTEAFF
TRBD1,TRBJ2-7,TRBV2,NA,TGTGCCAGCATTGAACAGGGGCGATACGAGCAGTACTTC,CASIEQGRYEQYF
NA,TRBJ1-5,TRBV30,NA,TGTGCCTGGAGTTCCCCACATCATCAGCCCCAGCATTTT,CAWSSPHHQPQHF
TRBD1,TRBJ1-4,TRBV7-2,once,TGTGCCAGCAGTACAGGGGTTGAAAAACTGTTTTTT,CASSTGVEKLFF
NA,TRBJ1-6,TRBV25-1,NA,TGTGCCAGCAGTCACACAAATTCACCCCTCCACTTT,CASSHTNSPLHF
TRBD2,TRBJ2-7,TRBV10-2,few,TGCGCCAGCAGTGCCGGACTAGCGGGACTCTCCTACGAGCAGTACTTC,CASSAGLAGLSYEQYF
NA,TRBJ1-5,TRBV9,many,TGTGCCAGCAGCGCGGACGGATATCAGCCCCAGCATTTT,CASSADGYQPQHF
NA,TRBJ2-7,TRBV19,many,TGTGCCAGTAGTATAGGGGGAAACCGGAACTACGAGCAGTACTTC,CASSIGGNRNYEQYF
NA,TRBJ1-5,TRBV10-2,NA,TGCGCCAGCAGTGAGGATCAATCTCGGCCCCAGCATTTT,CASSEDQSRPQHF
NA,TRBJ1-6,TRBV9,NA,TGTGCCAGCAGCGTAGCCAGCGGACACAATAATTCACCCCTCCACTTT,CASSVASGHNNSPLHF
NA,TRBJ2-6,TRBV5-4,NA,TGTGCCAGCAGTTGGGTAGCAGGGGCCAACGTCCTGACTTTC,CASSWVAGANVLTF
NA,TRBJ1-6,TRBV7-2,NA,TGTGCCAGCAGCTTAAGAGCCGGGGGACTCAGGGGAGGCTCCTATAATTCACCCCTCCACTTT,CASSLRAGGLRGGSYNSPLHF
NA,TRBJ2-7,TRBV20-1,NA,TGCAGTGCTCGCTCCCGACACGCTTCCACCTACGAGCATTACTTC,CSARSRHASTYEHYF
NA,TRBJ2-2,TRBV29-1,many,TGCAGCGTTGAAACGGAGGGGGCAGGGACCGGGGAGCTGTTTTTT,CSVETEGAGTGELFF